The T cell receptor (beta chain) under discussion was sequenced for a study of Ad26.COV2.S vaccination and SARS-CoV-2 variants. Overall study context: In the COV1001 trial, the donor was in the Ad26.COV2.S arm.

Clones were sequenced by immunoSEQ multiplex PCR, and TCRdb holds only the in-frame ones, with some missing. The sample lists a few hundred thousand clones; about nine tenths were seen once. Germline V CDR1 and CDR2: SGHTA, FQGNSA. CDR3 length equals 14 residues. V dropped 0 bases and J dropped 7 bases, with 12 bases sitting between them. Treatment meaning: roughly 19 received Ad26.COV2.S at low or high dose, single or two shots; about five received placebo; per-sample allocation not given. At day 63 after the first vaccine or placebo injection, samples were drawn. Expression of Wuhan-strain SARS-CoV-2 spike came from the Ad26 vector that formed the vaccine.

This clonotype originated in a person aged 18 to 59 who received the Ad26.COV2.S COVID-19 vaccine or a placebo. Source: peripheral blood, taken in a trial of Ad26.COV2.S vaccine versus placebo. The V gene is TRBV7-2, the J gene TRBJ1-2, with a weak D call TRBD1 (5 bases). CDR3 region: CASSLAIQGGGYTF. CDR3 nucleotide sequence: TGTGCCAGCAGCTTAGCTATCCAGGGCGGTGGCTACACCTTC.